The T cell receptor (beta chain) described here comes from a study of shared clonotypes between healthy human individuals. Study as a whole: Each donor's CD8 memory used one plate, CD8 naive two, each CD4 subset three.

General study results and limits: Represented diversity (both genetic and exposure-history) was limited by the small number of donors.

Terminally differentiated effector memory CD45RA+ cells were left out of the naive CD8 fraction, which was CD45RO-negative and positively selected for CCR7. This clone was seen a single time. Antigen unknown. Here immunoSEQ multiplex PCR was the method, and the copy in TCRdb shows in-frame clones only, minus some. There are more than 2 million clones in the sample; 93% occur only once, and about 1.7% lies in the top ten. J gave up 1 base and V 7 bases, and 4 bases lay outside the gene matches. Germline CDR1 reads GTSNPN; CDR2 reads SVGIG (reference sequence). This CDR3 region has 14 residues. The sequencing input was naive CD8+ T cells from PBMCs. This TCR came from a man between 18 and 35 years old in good health. Some clones in this sample may be carry-over from other donors' samples. The rearrangement links TRBV30 to TRBJ2-1; the match to TRBD2 covers 10 bases. The CDR3, as DNA: TGTGCCTTTTTAGCGGGAGGATCCTACAATGAGCAGTTCTTC. Residues: CAFLAGGSYNEQFF.